The 14 T cell receptor beta chains listed next were all sequenced from one sample in a study of blood T cell repertoires in COVID-19 (dated by TCRdb to about 2020). The protocol used for the library was the immunoSEQ multiplex PCR assay. TCRdb stores this immuneACCESS table with in-frame sequences only. Part of the clones is absent; in the studies checked, under half of the shortfall reflects unresolved V genes, and no reason is known for the rest. Within this sample are around 170,000 clones, with approximately 80% of them counted one time only. Together, the top ten hold approximately 12% of the sample. Sequencing was performed on PBMCs or T cells enriched from blood (not recorded which). All receptors come from a middle-aged man who had recovered from COVID-19.

The chain couples TRBV7-3 to TRBJ2-5; 9 bases match TRBD1. Looked up from germline, CDR1 is SGHTA and CDR2 is FQGTGA. V dropped 5 bases and J dropped 1; count of bases not matched to a gene: 5. CDR3 length: 15 residues. In nucleotides, the CDR3 is TGTGCCAGCAGCCCAGGACAGGGGCTCCAAGAGACCCAGTACTTC. Amino acids: CASSPGQGLQETQYF.

The chain joins TRBV6-5 to TRBJ1-2; D is perhaps TRBD1 (5 bases). Trimming cost V 4 bases and J 5 bases, with 11 bases left between them. The CDR3 extends over 13 amino acids. In germline, CDR1 is MNHEY, CDR2 SVGAGI. The CDR3 reads CASSSTDLYGYTF. CDR3 in DNA: TGTGCCAGCAGTTCGACAGACCTGTATGGCTACACCTTC.

V is TRBV2 and J is TRBJ2-3, with 12 bases fitting TRBD1. The CDR3 covers 16 residues. From germline, CDR1 is SNHLY and CDR2 FYNNEI. Germline trimming cut 5 bases from V and 4 bases from J; bases unmatched to any gene: 7. CDR3 bases: TGTGCCAGCAGTTATTCCGGGACAGGGGGCCCAGATACGCAGTATTTT. This translates into CASSYSGTGGPDTQYF. Complete variable domain (other parts from reference TRBV2 and TRBJ2-3): EPEVTQTPSHQVTQMGQEVILRCVPISNHLYFYWYRQILGQKVEFLVSFYNNEISEKSEIFDDQFSVERPDGSNFTLKIRSTKLEDSAMYFCASSYSGTGGPDTQYFGPGTRLTVL.

The chain has TRBV9 and TRBJ2-7; D perhaps matches TRBD1 (6 bases). V was shortened by 3 bases and J by 4 bases, with 23 bases between the two germline ends. This CDR3 has 17 amino acids. The germline V gene encodes CDR1 SGDLS and CDR2 YYNGEE. DNA of the CDR3: TGTGCCAGCAGCGGACCCCCCACAGGGCTTCCAGGTTACGAGCAGTACTTC. Amino acids: CASSGPPTGLPGYEQYF.

The CDR3 region is CASSPRLTEYTEAFF. CDR3 coding DNA: TGTGCCAGCAGCCCCCGGCTCACAGAATATACTGAAGCTTTCTTT. This chain uses TRBV3-1 (or the pseudogene TRBV3-2) with TRBJ1-1; D uncertain. Germline lookup yields CDR1 LGHDT and CDR2 YNNKEL (reference sequence). Trimming took 4 bases from V and 5 from J, leaving 17 bases between them. CDR3 length: 15 amino acids.

The rearrangement links TRBV10-3 to TRBJ2-5; 8 nucleotides match TRBD2. Germline V gives CDR1 ENHRY, CDR2 SYGVKD. Trimming took 3 bases from V and 7 from J; bases not matched to a gene: 7. There are 14 residues in the CDR3. This chain's CDR3 is CAISEKAAGGTQYF. The CDR3 DNA sequence: TGTGCCATCAGTGAAAAGGCCGCGGGGGGGACCCAGTACTTC.

Here the CDR3 reads CASSLGQGGDTQYF. The CDR3 nucleotides are TGTGCCAGCAGCCTCGGACAGGGTGGAGATACGCAGTATTTT. The chain links TRBV5-4 to TRBJ2-3; 8 bases agree with TRBD1. In germline, CDR1 is SGHNT, CDR2 YYREEE (reference sequence). This CDR3 region has 14 residues. Trimming removed 4 bases from V and 5 bases from J; junction bases left unmatched: 6.

This clone occurred many times. This chain uses TRBV13 with TRBJ1-2; no reliable D call. This CDR3 has 15 amino acids. Trimming left V 5 bases short and J 4 bases short, with 17 bases between. Germline CDR1 and CDR2: PRHDT and FYEKMQ (reference sequence). The CDR3 here is CASSPHLEGVYGYTF. The CDR3 nucleotides are TGTGCCAGCAGCCCTCACCTTGAGGGAGTCTATGGCTACACCTTC.

This chain links TRBV5-1 with TRBJ1-3; no clear D. The germline CDR1 and CDR2 sequences are SGHRS and YFSETQ. Trimming took 3 bases from V and 0 from J, leaving 16 bases between them. This CDR3 has 17 amino acids. The CDR3 loop is CASSSNLQKPSGNTIYF. In nucleotides, the CDR3 is TGCGCCAGCAGCTCGAACCTACAGAAACCCTCTGGAAACACCATATATTTT.

The rearrangement links TRBV5-4 to TRBJ1-2, with D possibly TRBD1 on 5 matching bases. This CDR3 spans 15 amino acids. Germline CDR1 and CDR2: SGHNT and YYREEE (reference sequence). Trimming took off 0 bases at V and 3 bases at J, with 12 bases between the two ends. The CDR3 DNA reads as TGTGCCAGCAGCTTGGGTCGGGGGACTGACTATGGCTACACCTTC. Translation gives CASSLGRGTDYGYTF.

The gene calls are TRBV10-1 and TRBJ1-5; D gene ambiguous. V lost 2 bases and J 2 bases, leaving 10 bases between the germline ends. The CDR3 runs 15 residues. The germline V gene encodes CDR1 WNHNN and CDR2 SYGVQD (reference sequence). The DNA of the CDR3 is TGCGCCAGCAGTGAGCGGGATATGGGCAATCAGCCCCAGCATTTT. It translates to CASSERDMGNQPQHF.

The rearrangement links TRBV12-3 or TRBV12-4 to TRBJ1-5, with D hard to call. V was clipped by 5 bases and J by 10 bases, with 15 bases between them. The length of the CDR3 is 13 residues. The CDR3 nucleotides are TGTGCCAGCAGTCCTGGAGATTCAGCTCCCCAGCATTTT. Translating gives CASSPGDSAPQHF.

The chain uses TRBV7-8 and TRBJ2-3; the match to TRBD2 covers 8 bases. This CDR3 is 16 amino acids long. V trimming: 4 bases; J trimming: 6 bases; junction bases outside the gene matches: 12. Germline V gene data show CDR1 as SGHVS and CDR2 as FQNEAQ. In DNA form, the CDR3 reads TGTGCCAGCAGCTCATATGGTATTGGCGGGGGGGATACGCAGTATTTT. Residues: CASSSYGIGGGDTQYF.

The V gene is TRBV25-1, the J gene TRBJ1-3, with D uncertain. This CDR3 region has 16 residues. CDR1 and CDR2 from the germline V gene are MGHDK and SYGVNS. V gave up 2 bases and J gave up 0 bases, with 11 bases separating them. The CDR3 sequence is CASSETGILSGNTIYF. CDR3 nucleotide sequence: TGTGCCAGCAGTGAAACCGGGATCCTCTCTGGAAACACCATATATTTT.